This T cell receptor (beta chain) was obtained from a study of response to subunit inactivated influenza vaccine. General study findings and limits: It was suggested by the authors that few new T cells are recruited by each seasonal influenza vaccination.

Turning to this clonotype: Its specificity is unknown.

TCRdb passed the RT-PCR reads through MiXCR, listing each CDR3 protein once. The table has fewer than 550,000 distinct CDR3 sequences, over 25% seen once. Germline-derived CDR1 and CDR2 are SGHRS and YFSETQ. The CDR3 sequence is 15 residues long. Trimming left V 7 bases short and J 0 bases short, with 13 bases between. The sequencing here drew on CD4+ T cells sorted from PBMCs, taken 4 to 6 days after vaccination. The sequence was obtained from a man between 45 and 60 years old who received an inactivated influenza vaccine. V gene TRBV5-1 combines with J gene TRBJ2-2; D possibly corresponds to TRBD1 (6 bases). The CDR3 DNA reads as TGCGCCAGCGCGTTTGGGACAACGAACACCGGGGAGCTGTTTTTT. Encoded protein: CASAFGTTNTGELFF.